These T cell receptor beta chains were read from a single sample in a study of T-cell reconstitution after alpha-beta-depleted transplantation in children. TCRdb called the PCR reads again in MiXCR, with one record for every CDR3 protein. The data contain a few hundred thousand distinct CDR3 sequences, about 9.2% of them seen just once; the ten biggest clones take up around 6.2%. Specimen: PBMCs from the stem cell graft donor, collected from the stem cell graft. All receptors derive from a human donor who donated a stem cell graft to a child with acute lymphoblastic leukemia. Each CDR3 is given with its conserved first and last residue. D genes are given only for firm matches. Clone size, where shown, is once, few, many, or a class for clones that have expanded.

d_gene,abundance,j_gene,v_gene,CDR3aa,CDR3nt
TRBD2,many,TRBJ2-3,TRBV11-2,CASSTPGGVTDTQYF,TGTGCCAGCAGCACCCCGGGGGGTGTCACAGATACGCAGTATTTT
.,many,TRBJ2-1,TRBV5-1,CASRSGPQISPQFF,TGCGCCAGCAGATCTGGTCCTCAGATTTCACCGCAGTTCTTC
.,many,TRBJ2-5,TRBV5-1,CASSWDLAETQYF,TGCGCCAGCAGCTGGGACCTAGCGGAGACCCAGTACTTC
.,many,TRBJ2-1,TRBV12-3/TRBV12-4,CASSLRWETDYNEQFF,TGTGCCAGCAGCCTACGTTGGGAGACAGACTACAATGAGCAGTTCTTC
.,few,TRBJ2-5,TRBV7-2,CASSLAWAFETQYF,TGTGCCAGCAGCTTGGCGTGGGCTTTCGAGACCCAGTACTTC
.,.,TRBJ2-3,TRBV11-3,CASSLMEGATYF,TGTGCCAGCAGCTTAATGGAGGGGGCGACATATTTT
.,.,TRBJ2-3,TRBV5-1,CASSLVTSGTDTQYF,TGCGCCAGCAGCTTGGTGACTAGTGGCACAGATACGCAGTATTTT
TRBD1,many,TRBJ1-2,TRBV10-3,CAISPSTGGGFERYGYTF,TGTGCCATCAGCCCGTCAACAGGGGGTGGTTTCGAGAGATATGGCTACACCTTC
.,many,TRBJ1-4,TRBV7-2,CASSLYARSNEKLFF,TGTGCCAGCAGCTTATACGCGAGGTCTAATGAAAAACTGTTTTTT
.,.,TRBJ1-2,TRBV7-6,CASSLSPRREGDYGYTF,TGTGCCAGCAGCTTAAGCCCCCGCCGGGAGGGCGACTATGGCTACACCTTC
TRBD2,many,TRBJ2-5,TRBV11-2,CASTSLLAGFGETQYF,TGTGCCAGCACCTCCCTGCTAGCGGGGTTCGGAGAGACCCAGTACTTC
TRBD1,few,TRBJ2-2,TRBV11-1,CASRSDRSLLSRGNTGELFF,TGTGCCAGCAGGTCGGACAGGAGCCTACTCTCTCGAGGAAACACCGGGGAGCTGTTTTTT
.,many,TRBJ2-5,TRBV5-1,CASRVRVRETQYF,TGCGCCAGCAGAGTAAGGGTCAGGGAGACCCAGTACTTC
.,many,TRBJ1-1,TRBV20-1,CSASNWGRAQNTEAFF,TGCAGTGCTAGTAATTGGGGCAGGGCCCAGAACACTGAAGCTTTCTTT
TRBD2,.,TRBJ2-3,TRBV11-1,CASSSKSGGGPKTDTQYF,TGTGCCAGCAGCTCGAAAAGCGGGGGGGGACCGAAAACAGATACGCAGTATTTT
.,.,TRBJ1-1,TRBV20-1,CSAQPGGGDTEAFF,TGCAGTGCGCAACCCGGTGGGGGCGACACTGAAGCTTTCTTT
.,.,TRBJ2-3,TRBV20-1,CSAFDGGTDTQYF,TGCAGTGCCTTCGACGGAGGCACAGATACGCAGTATTTT
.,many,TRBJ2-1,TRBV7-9,CASRGRRSESYNEQFF,TGTGCCAGCAGGGGGAGGCGGTCCGAGTCCTACAATGAGCAGTTCTTC
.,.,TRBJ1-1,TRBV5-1,CASSLGVGTEAFF,TGCGCCAGCAGCTTGGGGGTAGGGACTGAAGCTTTCTTT
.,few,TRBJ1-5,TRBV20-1,CSARELGDTFQPQHF,TGCAGTGCTAGAGAGCTTGGCGACACCTTCCAGCCCCAGCATTTT
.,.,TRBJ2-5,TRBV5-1,CASSGPETQYF,TGCGCCAGCAGCGGCCCAGAGACCCAGTACTTC
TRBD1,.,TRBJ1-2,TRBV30,CAWSPPDRGYYGYTF,TGTGCCTGGAGTCCACCGGACAGGGGTTACTATGGCTACACCTTC
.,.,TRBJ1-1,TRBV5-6,CASSFAIENTEAFF,TGTGCCAGCAGCTTTGCGATAGAGAACACTGAAGCTTTCTTT
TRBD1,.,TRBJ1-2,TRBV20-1,CSATSTGTHGGYTF,TGCAGTGCTACCTCGACAGGGACCCATGGTGGCTACACCTTC
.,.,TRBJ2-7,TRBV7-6,CASSLEITGGPNACEQYF,TGTGCCAGCAGCTTAGAGATTACTGGGGGACCAAACGCTTGCGAGCAGTACTTC
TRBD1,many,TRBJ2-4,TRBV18,CASSPRGTGRGHIQYF,TGTGCCAGCTCACCGCGAGGGACAGGGCGGGGACACATTCAGTACTTC
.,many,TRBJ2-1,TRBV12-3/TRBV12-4,CASSLGSIGAGEQFF,TGTGCCAGCAGTTTGGGTTCCATCGGGGCAGGTGAGCAGTTCTTC
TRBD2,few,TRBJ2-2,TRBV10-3,CAISEATSGGTGELFF,TGTGCCATCAGTGAGGCTACTAGCGGGGGGACCGGGGAGCTGTTTTTT
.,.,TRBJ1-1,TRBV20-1,CSAGEPNTEAFF,TGCAGTGCAGGGGAACCGAACACTGAAGCTTTCTTT
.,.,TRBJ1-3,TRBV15,CATSLEGDRGNTIYF,TGTGCCACCAGCCTTGAGGGAGATCGTGGAAACACCATATATTTT
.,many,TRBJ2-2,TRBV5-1,CASSASGVLDTGELFF,TGCGCCAGCAGCGCATCAGGGGTTCTCGACACCGGGGAGCTGTTTTTT
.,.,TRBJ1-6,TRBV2,CASRGGTDYNSPLHF,TGTGCCAGCAGGGGTGGGACGGACTATAATTCACCCCTCCACTTT
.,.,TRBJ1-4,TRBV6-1,CASRRNRWGDEKLFF,TGTGCCAGCAGGCGCAACAGGTGGGGAGATGAAAAACTGTTTTTT
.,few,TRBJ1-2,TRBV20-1,CSASYPGKNYGYTF,TGCAGTGCTAGTTATCCGGGGAAAAACTATGGCTACACCTTC
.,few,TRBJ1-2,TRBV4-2,CASSQGVDRLYGYTF,TGTGCCAGCAGCCAAGGCGTTGACAGGCTCTATGGCTACACCTTC
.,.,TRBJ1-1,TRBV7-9,CASSPDAGMDTEAFF,TGTGCCAGCAGCCCAGATGCAGGGATGGACACTGAAGCTTTCTTT
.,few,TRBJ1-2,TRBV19,CASRQITNYGYTF,TGTGCCAGTAGACAGATTACTAACTATGGCTACACCTTC
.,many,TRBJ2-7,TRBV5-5,CASSSDSSYEQYF,TGTGCCAGCAGCTCGGACAGCTCCTACGAGCAGTACTTC
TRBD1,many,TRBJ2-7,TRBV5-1,CASSTGDKPYEQYF,TGCGCCAGCAGCACAGGGGATAAGCCCTACGAGCAGTACTTC
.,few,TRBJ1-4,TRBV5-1,CASNGGTHGREKLFF,TGCGCCAGCAACGGGGGAACCCATGGACGTGAAAAACTGTTTTTT
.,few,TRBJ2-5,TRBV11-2,CASSLDRGGGETQYF,TGTGCCAGCAGCTTAGACAGGGGAGGAGGAGAGACCCAGTACTTC
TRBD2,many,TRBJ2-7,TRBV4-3,CASSRDYNSYEQYF,TGCGCCAGCAGCCGGGACTACAATTCCTACGAGCAGTACTTC